This record looks at one T cell receptor (beta chain) sequence and its context. This specimen comes from a study of blood T cell repertoires in COVID-19. The wider study: There were acute and convalescent COVID-19 samples, and they came from the United States, Italy and Spain. The cDNA or gDNA used as material had been derived from T cells, B-cell-depleted T cells, or PBMCs.

Authors' processing steps: Amplification from reference gene primers served as the basis for estimated nucleated cell counts. The data were produced by immunoSEQ multiplex PCR, yet TCRdb's version contains in-frame clones alone and is incomplete. V and J calls and clone size are those listed in that table; D and trimming were worked out from the DNA. The data contain hundreds of thousands of clones, 65% to 90% of them singletons. The CDR3 sequence is 18 residues long. V lost 1 base and J lost 0, with 19 bases in between. Looked up from germline, CDR1 is SGHDT and CDR2 is YYEEEE. The rearrangement uses TRBV5-6 and TRBJ1-1; no clear D gene. The sample consisted of peripheral blood. This receptor was obtained from a human donor in a cohort sampled during active COVID-19. The CDR3 sequence is CASSLLGLAESMNTEAFF. The CDR3, as DNA: TGTGCCAGCAGCTTGTTAGGTCTGGCGGAAAGCATGAACACTGAAGCTTTCTTT.